This T cell receptor beta chain emerged from a study of blood T cells in healthy people across ages (dated by TCRdb to the mid-2010s). General notes on the study: In model experiments, roughly one uniquely barcoded TCR beta cDNA molecule per two T cells was captured by template switching. Using deep sequencing normalized with unique cDNA molecular identifiers, the study measured how TCR beta repertoire diversity changes with age. The donors were split into four age groups: young (average about 15 years), middle-aged (nearly 40), aged (62) and long-lived (82). The study analyzed two additional independent replicas of 1 million unique cDNA reads from the same blood draw for two donors, one aged 18 to 30 and one aged 80 or older.

Points the paper makes about the study in general: A strong correlation was found between observed TCR beta diversity and the percentage of naive T cells measured by flow cytometry. Compared with the aged group, more naive CD4+ T cells, fewer expanded clones and increased TCR diversity were shown by the long-lived group, suggesting age selection. Estimates of total diversity based on one million sequenced T cells were regarded as lower bounds and as underestimates. Conclusive comparison of naive and antigen-experienced compartments was prevented by the profiling of bulk unsorted PBMCs. Because the CMV infection status of the donors was unknown, age-related changes in expanded clonotypes may potentially have been confounded. Observed TCR beta diversity per million T cells fell roughly linearly with age, and a significant reduction was already apparent by age roughly 40.

Receptor libraries were prepared by 5' RACE. Sequencing instrument: Illumina HiSeq 2500. The second PCR ran for about 6 to 11 cycles and used a J-beta primer mix along with a sample-barcoded 5' primer. A template-switch 5' adaptor carrying 12 random nucleotides introduced a unique molecular identifier onto each TCR beta cDNA molecule. Each sample yielded at least 2.5 million CDR3-containing paired-end reads. The Mint cDNA synthesis kit, primed by a TRBC-specific oligonucleotide, was used to synthesize first-strand cDNA from all RNA. After uracil-DNA glycosylase treatment, a first 18-cycle PCR used universal primers M1SS and BC2_uni_R on all cDNA. The study's processing was this. Each sample was normalized by randomly selecting 1 million high-quality reads, each carrying a distinct molecular identifier. Instead of being binned into consensus sequences, reads that shared molecular identifiers were thrown out. MiTCR, with a Q25 quality threshold and the strictest error-elimination algorithm, was used for CDR3 identification, clonotype clustering and error correction. A nonparametric unseen species model using Euler transformation provided a lower-bound estimate of total TCR beta diversity. TCRdb's own reprocessing of the public reads used fastp at Q25 and MiXCR and kept productive beta chains. For every CDR3 protein sequence, its rows merge into one entry that carries the most common genes and DNA. V and J calls and clone size were set by TCRdb, not the authors. The sample table holds about 780,000 distinct CDR3 sequences, of which roughly 25% were seen once. The top ten hold about 3% of the sample.

Spanning cysteine to phenylalanine, the CDR3 consists of 12 amino acids. The read is trimmed to its CDR3 DNA, 36 bases read in frame from base 1. Trimming at the junction amounts to 5 bases on V and 2 bases on J, and the germline ends lie 10 bases apart. CDR1 is given as DFQATT and CDR2 as SNEGSKA, both from the germline V gene (reference sequence). Systemically healthy Caucasian individuals from Russia, 39 in total and aged about 6 to 95 years, were included as donors. Around 9.7 milliliters of peripheral blood were collected from each donor into EDTA-treated Vacutainer tubes. PBMCs were isolated by Ficoll-Paque density-gradient centrifugation, with at least 7 million obtained per sample. Total RNA, at least 6 micrograms per sample, was extracted from PBMCs with Trizol reagent. The percentages of naive CD45RAhigh/CD27high T cells were determined by flow cytometry on a PBMC aliquot from every donor.

As regards this clonotype: What this receptor recognizes is not known. Base qualities were left out, and no much larger clone turns up one base away.

In addition, the sample was reused for a study of T cells of mothers and their children. Drawing on the second study: The donors were nine systemically healthy Caucasian individuals, made up of three mothers and their six children. cDNA synthesis used all of the extracted RNA, with approximately 1.4 ug of RNA in each 15 ul reaction. In the second PCR, the M1S primer introduced both the sample barcodes and 2-4 random nucleotides. Over 8 million TCR beta CDR3 reads came from each mother, compared with roughly 2.8 million reads from each child. TCR recombination output is similarly shaped by thymic selection in related and unrelated pairs, with a minor effect exerted by inherited differences. Related mother-child pairs always showed normalized repertoire overlap that was slightly higher than in unrelated mother-child pairs, though the difference was never significant. With a sensitivity of approximately 93 clones per million clonotypes, no persistent microchimeric T cell clones were detected. Deep NGS was used in the study to compare the TCR beta repertoires of mothers and children and to look for features that separate related mother-child pairs from unrelated individuals. On average, the children were about 12 +/- 4 years old, while the mothers were around 40 +/- 4 years old. After adapter ligation was performed with NEBNext reagents, the libraries were sequenced on an Illumina HiSeq 2000 with 100+100 nt paired-end reads. To avoid cross-contamination, the mother libraries and the child libraries were prepared a month apart and sequenced in separate runs. For each donor, between roughly 500,000 and 2,100,000 distinct TCR beta clonotypes were identified. Naive TCR beta clonotypes were estimated from low-frequency clonotypes matched to each donor's FACS-determined naive share, without sorting.

The receptor was isolated from a boy between 5 and 17 years old in good health. Input material: blood. This chain joins TRBV20-1 to TRBJ2-7; a tentative D match to TRBD2 spans 5 bases. The bases read TGCAGTGCTCCCGTGAGGGCCTACGAGCAGTACTTC. The translation is CSAPVRAYEQYF.